One sample yielded the 3 T cell receptor beta chains listed below, sequenced in a study of blood T cells in healthy people across ages. It was with a sample-barcoded 5' primer and a J-beta primer mix that a second PCR of roughly 7 to 12 cycles was run. TCRdb reprocessed the 5' RACE reads with MiXCR, giving one entry per CDR3 protein. The sample lists around 1,000,000 distinct CDR3 sequences, 25% occurring once. In addition, the sample was reused for a study of T cells of mothers and their children.

The specimen was blood. The source is a girl aged 2-10 years in good health.

The genes are TRBV12-5 and TRBJ2-7; a possible D gene is TRBD2 (6 bases). The length of the CDR3 is 14 residues. Trimming removed 7 bases at V and 5 bases at J, with 18 bases between. Germline V CDR1 and CDR2: LGHNT, FRNRAP. The CDR3 DNA reads as TGTGCTAGTGTCGGGAGTAAGGAGATCCACGAGCAGTACTTC. It specifies CASVGSKEIHEQYF.

This clonotype was observed a handful of times. The chain joins TRBV25-1 to TRBJ2-1; 7 nucleotides match TRBD2. The ends lost 3 bases at V and 3 bases at J; junction bases unmatched: 2. Per germline, CDR1 MGHDK and CDR2 SYGVNS. CDR3 length equals 14 residues. The CDR3 coding sequence is TGTGCCAGCAGTGAGGCGGGGGACTACAATGAGCAGTTCTTC. Translating it yields CASSEAGDYNEQFF.

This chain joins TRBV9 and TRBJ2-5, with D possibly matching TRBD1 (6 bases). The DNA end is more similar to TRBJ2-1, so the J call may be wrong. Germline V gene data show CDR1 as SGDLS and CDR2 as YYNGEE. The CDR3 extends over 13 amino acids. The chain's CDR3 is CASSVRGSNEQFF. CDR3 DNA: TGTGCCAGCAGCGTAAGGGGGAGCAATGAGCAGTTCTTC.